This T cell receptor beta chain was recorded in a study of blood T cell repertoires in COVID-19. In the study overall: PBMCs, B-cell-depleted T cells, or T cells provided the cDNA or gDNA that made up the material.

Per the authors' pipeline: Estimation of nucleated cell counts was performed using reference gene primer amplification. Clones were sequenced by immunoSEQ multiplex PCR, and TCRdb holds only the in-frame ones, with some missing. V and J calls plus clone size are reproduced from that table; the DNA served to infer D and trimming. The top ten hold almost 9.5% of the sample, which has approximately 330,000 clones, roughly 86% seen once. CDR1 and CDR2 (germline): MDHEN, SYDVKM. Trimming took 4 bases from V and 2 from J, leaving 12 bases between them. CDR3 size: 15 residues. Participants were aged about 18 to 95 years, lived in under 25 US areas, and enrolled virtually. Cohort 3 donors were reported recovered after two negative PCRs, clearance, or symptom resolution.

The sequence came from a woman aged 25 to 39 who had recovered from COVID-19. The sequencing sample was made of PBMCs or T cells enriched from blood (not recorded which). This chain uses TRBV28 with TRBJ1-3; D is perhaps TRBD1 (6 bases). The CDR3 region has the DNA TGTGCCAGCAGTTCCGGACAGATTACTGGAAACACCATATATTTT. Translated: CASSSGQITGNTIYF.